In this sample, the clone carrying this T cell receptor (beta chain) turned up a few times. Its target is not known. The sample is drawn from a study of T cells in Graves' hyperthyroidism and ophthalmopathy. Study-wide points: The model's output predicted ophthalmopathy at a median of around 6.9 months prior to onset.

Template material for amplifying TCR beta CDR3 regions consisted of RNA transcripts. The primer set for the first-round RT-PCR of the TCR CDR3 was HTBI. In TCRdb, the multiplex PCR reads were re-called with MiXCR into one record per CDR3 protein. The sample records roughly 360,000 distinct CDR3 sequences, 13% being singletons. Source material for PBMCs was about 10 ml fresh peripheral blood. The receptor was derived from a man aged 25 to 45 with Graves' hyperthyroidism that later progressed to Graves' ophthalmopathy. The sample consisted of blood.

CDR3 in DNA: TGCGCCAGCAGCCAACGATCATCAGACCTACTGAACACTGAAGCTTTCTTT. Translation gives CASSQRSSDLLNTEAFF. The chain recombines TRBV4-1 with TRBJ1-1; no clear D gene. The CDR3 has 17 amino acids. Germline loops: CDR1 MGHRA, CDR2 YSYEKL. Trimming cost V 2 bases and J 0 bases, with 16 bases left between them.